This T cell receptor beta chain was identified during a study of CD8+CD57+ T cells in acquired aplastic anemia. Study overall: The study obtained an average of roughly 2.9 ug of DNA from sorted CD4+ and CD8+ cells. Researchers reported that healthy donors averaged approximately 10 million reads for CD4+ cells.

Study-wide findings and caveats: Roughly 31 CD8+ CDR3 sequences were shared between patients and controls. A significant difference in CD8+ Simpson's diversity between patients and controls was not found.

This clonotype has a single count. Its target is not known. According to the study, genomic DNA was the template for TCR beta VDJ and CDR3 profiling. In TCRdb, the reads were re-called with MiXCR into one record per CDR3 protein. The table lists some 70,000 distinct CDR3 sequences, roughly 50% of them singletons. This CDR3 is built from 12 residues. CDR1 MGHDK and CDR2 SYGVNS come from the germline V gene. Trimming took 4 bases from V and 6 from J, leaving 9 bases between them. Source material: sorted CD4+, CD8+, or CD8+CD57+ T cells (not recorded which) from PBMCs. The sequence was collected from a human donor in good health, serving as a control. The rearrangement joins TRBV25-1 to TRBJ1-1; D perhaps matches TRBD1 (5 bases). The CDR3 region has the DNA TGTGCCAGCAGTGCTGGGGCTGCTGAAGCTTTCTTT. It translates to CASSAGAAEAFF.